This T cell receptor beta chain was recorded in a study of blood T cells in healthy people across ages. Study-wide points: With unsorted PBMCs, a conclusive comparison of naive versus antigen-experienced cells was not possible.

Concerning this clonotype: Its specificity is not known. This sequence may be a read error, since a much larger clone differs from it by one base.

The CDR3 loop spans 17 amino acids. CDR1 and CDR2 from the germline V gene are SGHAT and FQNNGV. It was with a sample-barcoded 5' primer and a J-beta primer mix that a second PCR of about 6 to 11 cycles was run. TCRdb itself ran the 5' RACE reads through MiXCR, one entry per CDR3 protein. The table lists roughly 680,000 distinct CDR3 sequences, approximately 52% of them singletons, with approximately 15% in the top ten. Sequenced material: blood. This TCR was sampled from a woman aged 80 or over in good health. The rearrangement uses TRBV11-2 and TRBJ2-1; TRBD2 agrees at 9 bases. CDR3 bases: TGTGTCAGCAGCTTAACACAACTAGCGGGTTCGGGAAATGAGCAGTTCTTC. This gives the protein CVSSLTQLAGSGNEQFF.